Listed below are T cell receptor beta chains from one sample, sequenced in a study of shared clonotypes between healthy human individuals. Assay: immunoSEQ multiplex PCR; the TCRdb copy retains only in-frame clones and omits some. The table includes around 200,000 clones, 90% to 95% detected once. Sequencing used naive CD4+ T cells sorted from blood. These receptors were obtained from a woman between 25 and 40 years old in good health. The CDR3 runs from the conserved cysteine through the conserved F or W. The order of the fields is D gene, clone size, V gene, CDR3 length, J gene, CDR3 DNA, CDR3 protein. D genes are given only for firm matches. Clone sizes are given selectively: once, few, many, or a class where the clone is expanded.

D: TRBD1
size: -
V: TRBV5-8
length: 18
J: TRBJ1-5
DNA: TGTGCCAGCAGCTCCGGACAGGTCGGGAGCATCATGGATCAGCCCCAGCATTTT
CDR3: CASSSGQVGSIMDQPQHF

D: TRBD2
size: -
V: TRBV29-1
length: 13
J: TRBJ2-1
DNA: TGCAGCGGGGAGGGACTAGCGGGAGGTGAGCAGTTCTTC
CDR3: CSGEGLAGGEQFF

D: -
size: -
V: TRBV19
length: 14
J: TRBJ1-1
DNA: TGTGCCAGTAGGGATACCCTCAGCGGCACTGAAGCTTTCTTT
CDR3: CASRDTLSGTEAFF

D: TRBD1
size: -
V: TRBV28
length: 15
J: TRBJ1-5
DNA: TGTGCCAGCAGTTTTCCCGGGACAGGGGCTCAGCCCCAGCATTTT
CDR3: CASSFPGTGAQPQHF

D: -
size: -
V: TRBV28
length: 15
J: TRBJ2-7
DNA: TGTGCCAGCAGGACAGCGCTAGGGGCGGTCTACGAGCAGTACTTC
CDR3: CASRTALGAVYEQYF

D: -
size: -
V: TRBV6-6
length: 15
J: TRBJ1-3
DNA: TGTGCCAGCAGTTACTTTGGGGGCAGCGGAAACACCATATATTTT
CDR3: CASSYFGGSGNTIYF

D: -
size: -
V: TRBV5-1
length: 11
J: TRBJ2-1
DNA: TGCGCCAGCAGCCGCGCCAATGAGCAGTTCTTC
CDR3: CASSRANEQFF

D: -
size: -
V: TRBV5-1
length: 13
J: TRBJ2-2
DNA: TGCGCCAGCAGCCTACGAGAGACCGGGGAGCTGTTTTTT
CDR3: CASSLRETGELFF

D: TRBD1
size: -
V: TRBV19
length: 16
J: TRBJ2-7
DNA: TGTGCCAGTAGTATAGATACCGGGACAGGGATTTCCGAGCAGTACTTC
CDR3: CASSIDTGTGISEQYF

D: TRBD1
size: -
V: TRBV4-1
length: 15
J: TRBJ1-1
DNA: TGCGCCAGCAGCCAAGTGGTCAGGGGGATCCCTGAAGCTTTCTTT
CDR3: CASSQVVRGIPEAFF

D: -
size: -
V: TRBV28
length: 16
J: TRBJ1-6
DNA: TGTGCCAGCAGTTTAGGAGGGGCAGCCTATAATTCACCCCTCCACTTT
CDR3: CASSLGGAAYNSPLHF

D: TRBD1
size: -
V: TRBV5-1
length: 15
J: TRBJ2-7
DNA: TGCGCCAGCAGCTTGGGTGGGACAGGAACCTACGAGCAGTACTTC
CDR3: CASSLGGTGTYEQYF

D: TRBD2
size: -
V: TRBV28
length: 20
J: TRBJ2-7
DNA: TGTGCCAGCATCCCGGGACAGGGTGCGACTAGCGGGAGGGCCACGTACGAGCAGTACTTC
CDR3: CASIPGQGATSGRATYEQYF

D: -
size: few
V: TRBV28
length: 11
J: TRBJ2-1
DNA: TGTGCCAGCATCGGACACAATGAGCAGTTCTTC
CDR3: CASIGHNEQFF

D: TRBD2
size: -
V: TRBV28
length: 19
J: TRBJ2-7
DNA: TGTGCCAGCAGTTTTGGGGACACTAGCGGGATAAGGCGAGGCTACGAGCAGTACTTC
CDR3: CASSFGDTSGIRRGYEQYF

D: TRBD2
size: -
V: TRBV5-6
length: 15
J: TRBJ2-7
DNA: TGTGCCAGCAGCTTGGTTCTAGCGGGAGGGATCGAGCAGTACTTC
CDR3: CASSLVLAGGIEQYF